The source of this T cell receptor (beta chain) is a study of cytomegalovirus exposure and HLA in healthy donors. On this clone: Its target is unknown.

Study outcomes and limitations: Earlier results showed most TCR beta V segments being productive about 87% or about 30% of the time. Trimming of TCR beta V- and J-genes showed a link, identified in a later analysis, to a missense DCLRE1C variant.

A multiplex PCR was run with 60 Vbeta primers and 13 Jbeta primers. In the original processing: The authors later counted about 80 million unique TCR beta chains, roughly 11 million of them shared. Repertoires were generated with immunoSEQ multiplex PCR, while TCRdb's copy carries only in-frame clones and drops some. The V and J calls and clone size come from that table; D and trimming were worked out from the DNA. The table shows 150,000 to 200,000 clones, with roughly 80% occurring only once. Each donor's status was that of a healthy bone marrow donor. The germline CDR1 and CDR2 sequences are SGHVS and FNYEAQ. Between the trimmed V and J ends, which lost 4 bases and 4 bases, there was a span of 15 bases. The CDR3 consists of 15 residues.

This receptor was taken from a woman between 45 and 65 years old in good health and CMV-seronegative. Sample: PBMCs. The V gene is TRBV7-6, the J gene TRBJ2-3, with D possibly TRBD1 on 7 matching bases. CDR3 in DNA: TGTGCCAGCAGCTCAGGGGGGACACGAGCAGATACGCAGTATTTT. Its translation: CASSSGGTRADTQYF.